The 11 T cell receptor beta chains given below trace back to one sample, sequenced in a study of tumor-infiltrating lymphocytes in primary liver carcinoma. TCR beta cDNA was made from roughly 450 ng total RNA with a constant-region primer. TCR beta libraries came from three nested multiplex PCR rounds using slightly modified ARM-PCR. The first two PCR rounds used TRBV1-TRBV30 forward primers with a C-beta reverse primer, around 10 cycles each. MiXCR was run by TCRdb on the multiplex PCR reads, yielding one entry per CDR3 protein. The sample includes 300,000 to 350,000 distinct CDR3 sequences, 45% to 70% seen only once; the top ten take 17%. Germline DNA was extracted too, while blood RNA derived from unsorted whole blood. What was sequenced was peripheral blood. Source of these receptors: a woman in her 30s with primary liver carcinoma and hepatitis B virus infection.

This clonotype has a handful of counts. The chain combines TRBV12-3 or TRBV12-4 with TRBJ2-1; tentatively, D is TRBD2 (6 bases). The CDR3 has 14 residues. The CDR3 coding sequence is TGTGCAGTGAGCCGGGAGTGGGGGTACAATGAGCAGTTCTTC. Protein sequence: CAVSREWGYNEQFF.

The chain joins TRBV21-1 to TRBJ2-1; TRBD1 was called by the table and not checked on the DNA. TRBV21-1 is marked as a pseudogene. This CDR3 is 13 amino acids long. The CDR3 DNA follows: TGTGCCAGCAGGGACAAAATCCTACGTGAGCAGTTCTTC. As protein: CASRDKILREQFF.

This clonotype has ten or more counts. The chain is built from TRBV6-5 and TRBJ1-1; no clear D gene. Trimming took 7 bases from V and 4 from J, leaving 7 bases between them. Germline V CDR1 and CDR2: MNHEY, SVGAGI. There are 11 residues in the CDR3. Here the CDR3 DNA reads TGTGCCAGCAAGAAAGGCACTGAAGCTTTCTTT. It specifies CASKKGTEAFF.

To note about this clonotype: This CDR3 is missing its conserved last phenylalanine or tryptophan, likely due to a read error. The chain links TRBV5-6 to TRBJ1-1, with D possibly TRBD1 on 6 matching bases. Germline loops: CDR1 SGHDT, CDR2 YYEEEE. This CDR3 contains 12 residues. V lost 0 bases and J lost 7, with 7 bases in between. CDR3 in DNA: TGTGCCAGCAGCTTGGGCAGGGGTGAAGCTTTCCTT. Protein: CASSLGRGEAFL.

This clonotype has just one count. This may stem from a read error, because a much larger clone lies one nucleotide away. The gene calls are TRBV6-5 and TRBJ1-5; the D is unclear. The CDR3 length is 17 residues. Germline V gene lookup returns CDR1 MNHEY and CDR2 SVGAGI. The CDR3 coding sequence is TGTGCCAGCAAACCTCGAGTTGAGCCATATAGCAATCAGTCCCAGCATTTT. Protein sequence: CASKPRVEPYSNQSQHF.

In this sample, this clonotype turned up a few times. The chain has TRBV7-8 and TRBJ1-5, with TRBD1 matching over 7 bases. V gave up 3 bases and J gave up 5 bases; unmatched junction bases: 7. The CDR3 sequence is 15 residues long. CDR1 is SGHVS and CDR2 is FQNEAQ in the germline V gene. The CDR3: CASSLRGQSDQPQHF. In nucleotides, the CDR3 is TGTGCCAGCAGCTTGAGGGGACAGAGCGATCAGCCCCAGCATTTT.

Worth noting for this clonotype: This may arise from a read error, as a much more abundant clone is one base away. J is TRBJ2-7 and V is TRBV6-1; D might be TRBD2 (6 bases). The CDR3 runs to 16 residues. Trimming pared 10 bases from V and 3 bases from J, leaving 25 bases between. Looked up from germline, CDR1 is MNHNS and CDR2 is SASEGT. Written as DNA, the CDR3 is TGTGCCAACACTCCCCAAGGAATGGAGGGCGGCTACGAGCAGTACTTC. Translated, it gives CANTPQGMEGGYEQYF.

The rearrangement joins TRBV7-9 to TRBJ1-1; no definite D call. Germline V gives CDR1 SEHNR, CDR2 FQNEAQ (reference sequence). Trimming stripped 5 bases from V and 1 base from J, with 8 bases between. This CDR3 is built from 13 residues. CDR3 protein: CASSQPRNTEAFF. The CDR3 coding sequence is TGTGCCAGCAGCCAGCCTCGGAACACTGAAGCTTTCTTT.

On this clonotype: The conserved phenylalanine or tryptophan normally closing the CDR3 is absent here, so this likely arose from a read error. The rearrangement links TRBV29-1 to TRBJ1-2, with D possibly TRBD1 on 6 matching bases. There are 12 residues in the CDR3. CDR1 is SQVTM and CDR2 is ANQGSEA in the germline V gene. With 3 bases removed from V and 3 bases from J, the gap between germline ends came to 8 bases. CDR3 DNA: TGCAGCGTTGACAGGGGACACTATGGCTACACCATC. Protein: CSVDRGHYGYTI.

This clonotype was detected once. The CDR3 loop reads CASSSTGRRVNEQFF. The DNA of the CDR3 is TGTGCCAGCAGTTCAACGGGACGCCGAGTTAACGAGCAGTTCTTC. J is TRBJ2-1 and V is TRBV6-2 or TRBV6-3; either TRBD1 or TRBD2 may supply D (5 bases each). Germline CDR1 is MNHEY and CDR2 is SVGEGT. Trimming left V 4 bases short and J 10 bases short, with 20 bases between. The CDR3 contains 15 residues.

The genes are TRBV11-2 and TRBJ2-2; perhaps TRBD2 as D (6 bases). Germline V gene data show CDR1 as SGHAT and CDR2 as FQNNGV. The CDR3 runs 14 residues. V lost 6 bases, J lost 4 bases, and 12 bases lay in between. The CDR3 nucleotides read TGTGCCAGCAGTTCCGACGGGAGCACCGGGGAGCTGTTTTTT. Translated: CASSSDGSTGELFF.